This record concerns one T cell receptor (beta chain) sequence. The junction departs from the called germline gene at one end, perhaps through a read error. This sample is drawn from a study of sequential checkpoint blockade in melanoma. Across the study: Arm A got nivolumab then ipilimumab; arm B the reverse, 1:1. After both sequences, patients received maintenance nivolumab.

Treatment noted: randomized to nivolumab then ipilimumab (arm A) or the reverse (arm B). Patients had received no earlier DNA-damaging chemotherapy. Some clones are missing from TCRdb's copy, which holds only in-frame ones; the method was immunoSEQ multiplex PCR. The sample lists some 20,000 clones; around four fifths were seen once. Here the sequenced sample was CD8+ T cells sorted from blood (inferred from file names), taken from a patient given nivolumab and ipilimumab in sequence. The clonotype comes from a human donor with melanoma.

The CDR3 reads CASSLEAGIDEQYF. For the CDR3, the DNA is TGTGCTAGCAGCTTAGAGGCAGGGATTGATGAGCAGTACTTC. This chain uses TRBV7-7 with TRBJ2-7, with TRBD1 as a possible D gene (5 bases). This CDR3 has 14 residues. Germline V gene sequence: CDR1 SSHAT, CDR2 FNYEAQ (reference sequence).